A single sample gave rise to the 20 T cell receptor beta chains below, sequenced in a study of OX40 agonist ivuxolimab in advanced cancers. Data came from immunoSEQ multiplex PCR; TCRdb stores just in-frame clones and leaves some out. Of tens of thousands of clones in the sample, approximately 90% are singletons; the top ten hold about 0.3%. Sample: CD4+ or CD8+ T cells sorted from blood, taken in a trial of the OX40 agonist ivuxolimab. These receptors came from an adult with an advanced solid tumor such as melanoma, head and neck, liver or kidney cancer.

This chain links TRBV5-1 with TRBJ2-3; TRBD2 might be the D (5 bases). Germline CDR1 and CDR2: SGHRS and YFSETQ. The CDR3 sequence is 18 residues long. Trimming shortened V by 4 bases and J by 0 bases, and 21 bases separated the two germline ends. The CDR3 protein is CASSPGEGVHPSTDTQYF. The CDR3 region has the DNA TGCGCCAGCAGCCCCGGTGAGGGAGTCCACCCTAGCACAGATACGCAGTATTTT. Filled out from reference TRBV5-1 and TRBJ2-3, the complete variable domain reads KAGVTQTPRYLIKTRGQQVTLSCSPISGHRSVSWYQQTPGQGLQFLFEYFSETQRNKGNFPGRFSGRQFSNSRSEMNVSTLELGDSALYLCASSPGEGVHPSTDTQYFGPGTRLTVL.

The chain employs TRBV28 and TRBJ2-5; a weak D match, TRBD2 (6 bases). The J call may be in error: the DNA end matches TRBJ2-7 better. Germline-derived CDR1 and CDR2 are MDHEN and SYDVKM. The CDR3 runs 14 residues. The CDR3 nucleotides are TGTGCCAGCAGTTCACTACTAGCCTTCTACGAGCAGTACTTC. The encoded protein is CASSSLLAFYEQYF.

The V gene is TRBV5-1, the J gene TRBJ2-1, with D uncertain. Germline-derived CDR1 and CDR2 are SGHRS and YFSETQ. Trimming shortened V by 1 base and J by 5 bases, and 13 bases separated the two germline ends. The length of the CDR3 is 15 residues. The CDR3 protein is CASSLPGLEHNEQFF. CDR3 nucleotide sequence: TGCGCCAGCAGCTTGCCTGGGTTGGAACACAATGAGCAGTTCTTC.

The rearrangement uses TRBV9 and TRBJ1-1, with 9 bases identical to TRBD1. The CDR3 covers 14 residues. Looked up from germline, CDR1 is SGDLS and CDR2 is YYNGEE. V shed 2 bases and J 4 bases; nucleotides not matched to a gene: 3. The CDR3 sequence: CASSVRDRATEAFF. DNA for the CDR3: TGTGCCAGCAGCGTGCGGGACAGGGCCACTGAAGCTTTCTTT.

CDR3 bases: TGTGCCAGCAGCTTAAGAAGTAGCGGGAGGGAAGGCAATGAGCAGTTCTTC. Its translation is CASSLRSSGREGNEQFF. This chain uses TRBV7-7 with TRBJ2-1, with 11 positions matching TRBD2. Germline lookup yields CDR1 SSHAT and CDR2 FNYEAQ (reference sequence). The ends lost 2 bases at V and 6 bases at J; junction bases unmatched: 9. The CDR3 is made up of 17 amino acids.

This chain joins TRBV5-6 and TRBJ1-5; D is undetermined. Trimming removed 2 bases at V and 4 bases at J, with 13 bases between. The CDR3 runs 15 residues. The germline CDR1 and CDR2 sequences are SGHDT and YYEEEE. The CDR3 DNA sequence: TGTGCCAGCAGCTTCGGGCGATTTAGGAATCAGCCCCAGCATTTT. It codes for CASSFGRFRNQPQHF.

The chain combines TRBV5-6 with TRBJ2-3; TRBD2 matches at 7 bases. The CDR3 spans 18 residues. Germline trimming cut 0 bases from V and 0 bases from J; bases unmatched to any gene: 10. CDR1 is SGHDT and CDR2 is YYEEEE in the germline V gene. The CDR3 coding sequence is TGTGCCAGCAGCTTGGTTGGGGGAGGGATATCTAGCACAGATACGCAGTATTTT. As protein: CASSLVGGGISSTDTQYF.

With regard to this clone: A read error may account for a junction end that differs from germline. The V call is TRBV6-5, the J call TRBJ1-5; 7 bases line up with TRBD1. The CDR3 runs to 16 residues. Germline loops: CDR1 MNHEY, CDR2 SVGAGI. As DNA, the CDR3 is TGTGCCAGCATTTACGACAGGGCTATTGGCAATCAGCCCCAGCATTTT. It specifies CASIYDRAIGNQPQHF.

The chain couples TRBV10-1 to TRBJ2-1; 9 bases are shared with TRBD2. The CDR3 runs 18 residues. Germline V lookup: CDR1 WNHNN, CDR2 SYGVQD (reference sequence). The V gene end was trimmed by 0 bases and the J gene end by 9 bases; junction bases not matched to a gene: 15. The CDR3 region has the DNA TGCGCCAGCAGTGAGTCGGTCCCTAGGGTAGCGGGAGTGGTTGAGCAGTTCTTC. Translating it yields CASSESVPRVAGVVEQFF.

The chain is built from TRBV7-2 and TRBJ1-6, with 7 bases matching TRBD1. In germline, CDR1 is SGHTA, CDR2 FQGNSA. Losses at the gene ends were 4 bases for V and 11 bases for J; bases not matched to a gene: 8. The CDR3 has 14 amino acids. The CDR3 loop reads CASSSRQGLAPLHF. In DNA form, the CDR3 reads TGTGCCAGCAGCTCTCGACAGGGTCTGGCACCCCTCCACTTT.

This chain links TRBV20-1 with TRBJ1-6, with no clear D. V shed 4 bases and J shed 6 bases, with 4 bases lying between them. Per germline, CDR1 DFQATT and CDR2 SNEGSKA (reference sequence). The CDR3 is made up of 11 amino acids. CDR3 residues: CSATANSPLHF. The CDR3 coding sequence is TGCAGTGCTACCGCTAATTCACCCCTCCACTTT.

The chain joins TRBV7-9 to TRBJ2-3, with D perhaps matching TRBD2 (5 bases). Per germline, CDR1 SEHNR and CDR2 FQNEAQ (reference sequence). The CDR3 contains 16 residues. V shed 4 bases and J shed 6 bases, with 20 bases lying between them. Written as DNA, the CDR3 is TGTGCCAGCAGCTCCCGGTCGACTACTGCTCTCGATACGCAGTATTTT. It translates to CASSSRSTTALDTQYF.

This clone was picked up one time. The chain employs TRBV5-4 and TRBJ2-3, with 13 bases identical to TRBD2. Germline loops: CDR1 SGHNT, CDR2 YYREEE (reference sequence). The trim removed 4 bases at V and 6 bases at J, leaving 5 bases unmatched. This CDR3 has 15 amino acids. CDR3 region: CASSTLAGGRDTQYF. The CDR3 region has the DNA TGTGCCAGCAGCACACTAGCGGGAGGGCGGGATACGCAGTATTTT.

This rearrangement joins TRBV19 to TRBJ2-2; 8 bases map to TRBD1. The trim removed 1 base at V and 6 bases at J, leaving 10 bases unmatched. The CDR3 has 17 amino acids. Germline loops: CDR1 LNHDA, CDR2 SQIVND (reference sequence). Written as DNA, the CDR3 is TGTGCCAGTAGTATAGCCGAGTCGACAGGGGAATCCGGGGAGCTGTTTTTT. Its translation: CASSIAESTGESGELFF.

The rearrangement links TRBV5-8 to TRBJ2-6, with a possible D match to TRBD2 (6 bases). Germline V gene lookup returns CDR1 SGHTS and CDR2 YDEGEE. Trimming left V 4 bases short and J 4 bases short, with 21 bases between. The CDR3 sequence is 18 residues long. The CDR3 DNA is TGTGCCAGCAGCCCGGGACTCTTGAAGTGGGCCGGGGCCAACGTCCTGACTTTC. Translating gives CASSPGLLKWAGANVLTF.

The gene calls are TRBV5-8 and TRBJ1-5; D may be TRBD1 (6 bases). V lost 1 base, J lost 11 bases, and 22 bases lay in between. Germline-derived CDR1 and CDR2 are SGHTS and YDEGEE. This CDR3 spans 16 amino acids. CDR3 in amino acids: CASSLLPRTDRRAQHF. The CDR3, as DNA: TGTGCCAGCAGCTTGCTCCCCCGGACAGACCGTCGGGCCCAGCATTTT.

The chain joins TRBV7-6 to TRBJ1-2; 8 nucleotides agree with TRBD1. The V segment lost 5 bases and the J segment 1 base; nucleotides outside the gene matches: 6. There are 15 residues in the CDR3. Germline lookup yields CDR1 SGHVS and CDR2 FNYEAQ. DNA for the CDR3: TGTGCCAGCAGCCCAGGGACAGGAATTAACTATGGCTACACCTTC. As protein: CASSPGTGINYGYTF.

This chain uses TRBV9 with TRBJ2-5, with 7 bases matching TRBD2. The CDR3 is made up of 14 amino acids. J gave up 5 bases and V 0 bases, and 4 bases lay outside the gene matches. Germline CDR1 is SGDLS and CDR2 is YYNGEE. This CDR3 reads CASSVAGGGETQYF. The CDR3, as DNA: TGTGCCAGCAGCGTAGCGGGAGGAGGGGAGACCCAGTACTTC.

V gene TRBV27 combines with J gene TRBJ1-5; D perhaps matches TRBD1 (5 bases). Germline V gene lookup returns CDR1 MNHEY and CDR2 SMNVEV (reference sequence). This CDR3 is 13 amino acids long. The V end was cut by 3 bases, the J end by 7 bases, with 10 bases between. In DNA, the CDR3 is TGTGCCAGCAGTTTTGACAGTAGGCAGCCCCAGCATTTT. It specifies CASSFDSRQPQHF.

The chain combines TRBV19 with TRBJ2-7; D perhaps matches TRBD1 (6 bases). V lost 6 bases to trimming and J lost 4 bases, with 19 bases between them. Germline V gives CDR1 LNHDA, CDR2 SQIVND (reference sequence). This CDR3 region has 15 residues. The DNA of the CDR3 is TGTGCCAGTAGGAAAAGTTCAGGGGAAGGGTACGAGCAGTACTTC. This gives the protein CASRKSSGEGYEQYF.